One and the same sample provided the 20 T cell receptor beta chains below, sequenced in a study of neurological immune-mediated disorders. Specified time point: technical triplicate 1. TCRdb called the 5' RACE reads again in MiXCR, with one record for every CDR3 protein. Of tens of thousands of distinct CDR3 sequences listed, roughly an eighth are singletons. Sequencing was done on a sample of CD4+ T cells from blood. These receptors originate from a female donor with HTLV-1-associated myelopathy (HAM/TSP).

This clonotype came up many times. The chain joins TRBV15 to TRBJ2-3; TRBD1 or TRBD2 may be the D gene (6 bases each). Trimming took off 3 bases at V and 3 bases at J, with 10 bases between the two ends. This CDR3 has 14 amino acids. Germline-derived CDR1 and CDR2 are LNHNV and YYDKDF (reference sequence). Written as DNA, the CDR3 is TGTGCCACCAGCAGGAGGGGGACTACAGATACGCAGTATTTT. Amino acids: CATSRRGTTDTQYF.

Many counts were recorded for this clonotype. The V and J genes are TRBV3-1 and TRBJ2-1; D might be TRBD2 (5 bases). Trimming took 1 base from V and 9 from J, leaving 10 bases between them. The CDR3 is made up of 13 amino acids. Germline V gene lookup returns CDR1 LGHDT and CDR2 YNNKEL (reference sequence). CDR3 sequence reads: CASSQGRGFEQFF. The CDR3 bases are TGTGCCAGCAGCCAAGGACGAGGGTTTGAGCAGTTCTTC.

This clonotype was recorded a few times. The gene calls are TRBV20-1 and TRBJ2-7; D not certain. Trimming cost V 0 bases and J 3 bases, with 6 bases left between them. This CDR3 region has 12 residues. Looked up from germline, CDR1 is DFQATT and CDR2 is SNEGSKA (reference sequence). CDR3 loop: CSARDGLYEQYF. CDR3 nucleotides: TGCAGTGCTAGAGATGGCCTCTACGAGCAGTACTTC.

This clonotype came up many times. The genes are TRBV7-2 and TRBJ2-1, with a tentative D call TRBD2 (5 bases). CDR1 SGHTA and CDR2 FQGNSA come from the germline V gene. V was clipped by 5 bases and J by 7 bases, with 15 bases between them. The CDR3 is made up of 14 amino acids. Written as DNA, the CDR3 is TGTGCCAGCAGCGCCCGGGCCCCGGGAAATGAGCAGTTCTTC. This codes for CASSARAPGNEQFF.

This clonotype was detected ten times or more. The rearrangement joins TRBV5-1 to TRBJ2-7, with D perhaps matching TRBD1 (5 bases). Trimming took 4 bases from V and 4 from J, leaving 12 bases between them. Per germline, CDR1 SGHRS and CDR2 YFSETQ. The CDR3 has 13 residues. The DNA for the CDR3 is TGCGCCAGCAGCGTGGACACCGAGTACGAGCAGTACTTC. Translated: CASSVDTEYEQYF.

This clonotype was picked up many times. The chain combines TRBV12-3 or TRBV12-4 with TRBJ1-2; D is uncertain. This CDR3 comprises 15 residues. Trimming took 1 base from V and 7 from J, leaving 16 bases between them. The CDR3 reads CASSLVPTGFSGYTF. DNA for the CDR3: TGTGCCAGCAGTTTAGTTCCCACCGGATTCTCTGGCTACACCTTC.

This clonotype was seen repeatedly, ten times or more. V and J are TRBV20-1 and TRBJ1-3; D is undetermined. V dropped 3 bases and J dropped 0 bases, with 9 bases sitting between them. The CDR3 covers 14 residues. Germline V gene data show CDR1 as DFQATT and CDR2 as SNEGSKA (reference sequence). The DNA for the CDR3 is TGCAGTGCTAGCTCATCAGTCTCTGGAAACACCATATATTTT. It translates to CSASSSVSGNTIYF.

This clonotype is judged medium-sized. The CDR3 nucleotides are TGTGCCAGCAGTTCTAGTGCCGGGGAGCTGTTTTTT. It is translated as CASSSSAGELFF. The J gene is TRBJ2-2, the V gene TRBV28; no firm D call. The CDR3 spans 12 residues. V dropped 4 bases and J dropped 6 bases, with 6 bases sitting between them. Per germline, CDR1 MDHEN and CDR2 SYDVKM.

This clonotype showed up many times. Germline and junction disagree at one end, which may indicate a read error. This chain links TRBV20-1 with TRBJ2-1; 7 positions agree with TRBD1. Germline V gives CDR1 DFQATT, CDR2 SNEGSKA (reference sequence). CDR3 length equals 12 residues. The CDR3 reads CSARTPRDSVDF. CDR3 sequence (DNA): TGCAGTGCTAGGACCCCAAGGGACAGCGTCGACTTC.

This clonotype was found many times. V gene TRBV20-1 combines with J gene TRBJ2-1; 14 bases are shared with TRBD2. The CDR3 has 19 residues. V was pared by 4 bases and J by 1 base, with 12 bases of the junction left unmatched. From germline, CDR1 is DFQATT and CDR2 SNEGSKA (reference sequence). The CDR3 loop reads CSAITWTSGGLLSYNEQFF. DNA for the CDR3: TGCAGTGCTATTACCTGGACTAGCGGGGGGCTTCTATCCTACAATGAGCAGTTCTTC.

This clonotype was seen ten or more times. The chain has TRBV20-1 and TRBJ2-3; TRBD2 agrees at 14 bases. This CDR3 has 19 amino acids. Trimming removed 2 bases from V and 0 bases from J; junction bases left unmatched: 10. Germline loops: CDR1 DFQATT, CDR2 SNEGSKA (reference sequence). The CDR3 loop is CSARYRGGLAGDSTDTQYF. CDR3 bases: TGCAGTGCTAGATACCGGGGGGGACTAGCGGGGGACAGCACAGATACGCAGTATTTT.

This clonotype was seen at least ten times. The CDR3: CASSLATARFSYEQYF. Written as DNA, the CDR3 is TGTGCCAGCAGCTTAGCGACGGCGCGGTTTTCCTACGAGCAGTACTTC. V is TRBV7-8 and J is TRBJ2-7; the D is unclear. Germline CDR1 is SGHVS and CDR2 is FQNEAQ. Between the trimmed V and J ends, which lost 0 bases and 1 base, there was a span of 13 bases. The CDR3 has 16 amino acids.

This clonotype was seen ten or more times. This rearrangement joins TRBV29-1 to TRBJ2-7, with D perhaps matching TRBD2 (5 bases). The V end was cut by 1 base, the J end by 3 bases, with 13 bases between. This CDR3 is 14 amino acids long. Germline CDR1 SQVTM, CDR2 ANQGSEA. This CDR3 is CSVEVSTEGYEQYF. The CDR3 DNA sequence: TGCAGCGTTGAAGTTTCGACTGAGGGCTACGAGCAGTACTTC.

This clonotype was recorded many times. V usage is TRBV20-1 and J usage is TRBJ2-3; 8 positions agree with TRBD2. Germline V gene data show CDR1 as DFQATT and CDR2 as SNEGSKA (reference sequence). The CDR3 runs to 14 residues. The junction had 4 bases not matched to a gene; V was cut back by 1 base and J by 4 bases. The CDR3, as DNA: TGCAGTGCTAGAGCCGCGGGGGGCGCAGATACGCAGTATTTT. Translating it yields CSARAAGGADTQYF.

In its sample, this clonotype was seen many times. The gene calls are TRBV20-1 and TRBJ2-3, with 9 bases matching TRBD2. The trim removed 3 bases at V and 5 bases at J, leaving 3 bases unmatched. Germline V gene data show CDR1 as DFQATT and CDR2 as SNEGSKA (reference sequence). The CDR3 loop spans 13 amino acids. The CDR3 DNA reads TGCAGTGCTAGCCCTAGCGGGATAGATACGCAGTATTTT. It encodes CSASPSGIDTQYF.

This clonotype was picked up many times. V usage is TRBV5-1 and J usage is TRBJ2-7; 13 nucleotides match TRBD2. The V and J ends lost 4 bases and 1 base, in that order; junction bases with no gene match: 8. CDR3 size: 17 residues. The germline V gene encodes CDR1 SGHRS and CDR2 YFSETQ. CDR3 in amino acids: CASSPGLAGDASYEQYF. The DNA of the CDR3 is TGCGCCAGCAGCCCCGGACTAGCGGGAGATGCGTCCTACGAGCAGTACTTC.

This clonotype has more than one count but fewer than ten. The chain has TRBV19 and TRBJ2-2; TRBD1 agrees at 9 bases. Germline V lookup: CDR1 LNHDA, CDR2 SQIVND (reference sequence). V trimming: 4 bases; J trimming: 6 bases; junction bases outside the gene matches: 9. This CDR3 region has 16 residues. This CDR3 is CASSSLDRGVAGELFF. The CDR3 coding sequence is TGTGCCAGTAGTAGCCTGGACAGGGGTGTGGCCGGGGAGCTGTTTTTT.

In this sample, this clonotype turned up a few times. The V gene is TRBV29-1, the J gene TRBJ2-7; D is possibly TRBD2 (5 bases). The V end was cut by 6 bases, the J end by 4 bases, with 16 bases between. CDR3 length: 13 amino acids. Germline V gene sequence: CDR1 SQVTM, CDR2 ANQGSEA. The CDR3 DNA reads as TGCAGCGTCCCCGGGATAGATCTGTACGAGCAGTACTTC. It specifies CSVPGIDLYEQYF.

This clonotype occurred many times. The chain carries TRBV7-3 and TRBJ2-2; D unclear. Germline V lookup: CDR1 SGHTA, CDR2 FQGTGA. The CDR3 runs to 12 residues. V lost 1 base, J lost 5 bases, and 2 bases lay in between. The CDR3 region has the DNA TGTGCCAGCAGCTTAAATACCGGGGAGCTGTTTTTT. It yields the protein CASSLNTGELFF.

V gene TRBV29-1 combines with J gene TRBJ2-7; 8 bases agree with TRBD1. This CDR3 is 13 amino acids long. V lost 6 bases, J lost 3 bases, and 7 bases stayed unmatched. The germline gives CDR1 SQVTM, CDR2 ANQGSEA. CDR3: CSVPGQAIYEQYF. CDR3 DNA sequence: TGCAGCGTACCGGGACAGGCGATCTACGAGCAGTACTTC.